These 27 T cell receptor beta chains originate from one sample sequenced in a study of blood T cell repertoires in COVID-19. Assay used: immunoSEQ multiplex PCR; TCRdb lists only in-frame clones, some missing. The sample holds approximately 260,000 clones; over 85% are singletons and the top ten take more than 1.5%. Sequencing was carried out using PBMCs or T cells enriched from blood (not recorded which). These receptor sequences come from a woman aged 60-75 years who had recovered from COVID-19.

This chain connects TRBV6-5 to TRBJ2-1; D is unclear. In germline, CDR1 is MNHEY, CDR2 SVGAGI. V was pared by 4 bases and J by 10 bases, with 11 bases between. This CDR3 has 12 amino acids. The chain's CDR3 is CASSSYYGEQFF. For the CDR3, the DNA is TGTGCCAGCAGTTCTTACTACGGGGAGCAGTTCTTC.

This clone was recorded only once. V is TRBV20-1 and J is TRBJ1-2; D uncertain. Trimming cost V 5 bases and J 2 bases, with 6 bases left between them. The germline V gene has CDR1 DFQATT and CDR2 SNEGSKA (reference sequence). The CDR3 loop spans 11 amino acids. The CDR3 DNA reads TGCAGTGCTGGGCAGAACTATGGCTACACCTTC. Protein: CSAGQNYGYTF.

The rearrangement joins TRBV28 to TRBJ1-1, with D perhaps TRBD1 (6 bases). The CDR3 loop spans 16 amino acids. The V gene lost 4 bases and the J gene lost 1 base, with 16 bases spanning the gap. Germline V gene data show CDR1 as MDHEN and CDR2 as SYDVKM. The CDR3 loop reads CASSSHDRSPNTEAFF. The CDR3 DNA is TGTGCCAGCAGTTCGCATGACAGGAGTCCGAACACTGAAGCTTTCTTT. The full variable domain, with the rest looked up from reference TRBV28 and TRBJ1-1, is DVKVTQSSRYLVKRTGEKVFLECVQDMDHENMFWYRQDPGLGLRLIYFSYDVKMKEKGDIPEGYSVSREKKERFSLILESASTNQTSMYLCASSSHDRSPNTEAFFGQGTRLTVV.

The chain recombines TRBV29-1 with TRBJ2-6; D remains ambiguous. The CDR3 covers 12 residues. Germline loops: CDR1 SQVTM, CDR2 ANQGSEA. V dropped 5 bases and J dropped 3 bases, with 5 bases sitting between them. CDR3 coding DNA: TGCAGCGTTTCAGGTGGGGCCAACGTCCTGACTTTC. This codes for CSVSGGANVLTF.

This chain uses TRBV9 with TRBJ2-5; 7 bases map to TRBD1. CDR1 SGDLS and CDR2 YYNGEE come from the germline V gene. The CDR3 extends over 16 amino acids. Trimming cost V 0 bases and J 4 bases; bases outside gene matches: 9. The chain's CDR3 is CASSVAAWAGGETQYF. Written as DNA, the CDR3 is TGTGCCAGCAGCGTAGCCGCCTGGGCAGGGGGAGAGACCCAGTACTTC.

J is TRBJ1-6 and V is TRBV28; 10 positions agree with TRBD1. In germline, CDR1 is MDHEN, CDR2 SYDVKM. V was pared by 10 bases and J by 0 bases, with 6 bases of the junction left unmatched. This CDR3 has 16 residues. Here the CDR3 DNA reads TGTGCCACCCGGGACAGGGGCAACTCCTATAATTCACCCCTCCACTTT. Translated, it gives CATRDRGNSYNSPLHF.

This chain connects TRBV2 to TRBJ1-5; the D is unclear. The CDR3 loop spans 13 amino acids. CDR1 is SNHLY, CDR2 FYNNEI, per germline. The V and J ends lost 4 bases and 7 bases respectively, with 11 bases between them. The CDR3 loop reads CASSGEGGQPQHF. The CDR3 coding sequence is TGTGCCAGCAGTGGGGAGGGCGGGCAGCCCCAGCATTTT.

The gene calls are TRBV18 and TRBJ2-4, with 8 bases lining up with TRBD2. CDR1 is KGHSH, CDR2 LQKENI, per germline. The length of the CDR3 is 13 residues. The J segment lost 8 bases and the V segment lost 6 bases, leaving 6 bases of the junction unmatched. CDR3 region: CASSRGGTDIQYF. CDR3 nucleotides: TGTGCCAGCTCCCGGGGGGGAACGGACATTCAGTACTTC.

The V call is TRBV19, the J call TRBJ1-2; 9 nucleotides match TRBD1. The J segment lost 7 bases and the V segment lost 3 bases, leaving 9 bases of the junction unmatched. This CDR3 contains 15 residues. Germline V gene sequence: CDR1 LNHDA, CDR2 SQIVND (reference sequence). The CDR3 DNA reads TGTGCCAGTAGTATCTCCCATGGACAGGGGATTGGCTACACCTTC. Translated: CASSISHGQGIGYTF.

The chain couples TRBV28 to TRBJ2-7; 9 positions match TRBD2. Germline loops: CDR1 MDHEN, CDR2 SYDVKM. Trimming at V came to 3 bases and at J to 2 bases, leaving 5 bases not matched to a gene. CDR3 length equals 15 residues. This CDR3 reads CASSFGSGGTYEQYF. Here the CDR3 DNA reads TGTGCCAGCAGTTTTGGTAGCGGGGGAACCTACGAGCAGTACTTC. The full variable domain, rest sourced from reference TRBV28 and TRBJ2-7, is DVKVTQSSRYLVKRTGEKVFLECVQDMDHENMFWYRQDPGLGLRLIYFSYDVKMKEKGDIPEGYSVSREKKERFSLILESASTNQTSMYLCASSFGSGGTYEQYFGPGTRLTVT.

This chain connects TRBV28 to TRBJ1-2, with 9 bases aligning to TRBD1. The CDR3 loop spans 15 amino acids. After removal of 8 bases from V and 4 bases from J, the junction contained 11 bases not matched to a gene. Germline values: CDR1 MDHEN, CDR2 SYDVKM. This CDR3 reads CASRGDRVVFYGYTF. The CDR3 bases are TGTGCCAGCCGGGGGGACAGGGTGGTTTTCTATGGCTACACCTTC.

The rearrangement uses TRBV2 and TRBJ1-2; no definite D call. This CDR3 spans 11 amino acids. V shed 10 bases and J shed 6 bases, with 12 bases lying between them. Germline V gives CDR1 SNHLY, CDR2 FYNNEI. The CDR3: CATKGLDGYTF. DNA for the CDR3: TGTGCCACGAAAGGACTGGATGGCTACACCTTC.

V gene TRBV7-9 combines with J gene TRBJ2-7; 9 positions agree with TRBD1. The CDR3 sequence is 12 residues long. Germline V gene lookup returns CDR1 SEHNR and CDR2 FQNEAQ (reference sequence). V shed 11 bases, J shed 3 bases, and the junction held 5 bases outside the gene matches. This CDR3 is CAGGTGLYEQYF. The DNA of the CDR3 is TGTGCCGGGGGGACAGGGCTCTACGAGCAGTACTTC.

The CDR3 DNA reads TGTGCCAGCAGCTTTCCCAGACTAGCGGGAGGCCAATACAATGAGCAGTTCTTC. Translated: CASSFPRLAGGQYNEQFF. J is TRBJ2-1 and V is TRBV7-2; the match to TRBD2 covers 13 bases. Germline trimming cut 3 bases from V and 4 bases from J; bases unmatched to any gene: 9. The germline V gene has CDR1 SGHTA and CDR2 FQGNSA. The CDR3 covers 18 residues.

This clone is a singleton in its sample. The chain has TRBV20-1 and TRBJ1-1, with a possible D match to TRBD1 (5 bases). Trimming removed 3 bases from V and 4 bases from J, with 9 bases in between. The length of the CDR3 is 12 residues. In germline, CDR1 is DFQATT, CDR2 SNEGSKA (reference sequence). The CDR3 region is CSASGGGTEAFF. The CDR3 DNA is TGCAGTGCTAGTGGGGGGGGCACTGAAGCTTTCTTT.

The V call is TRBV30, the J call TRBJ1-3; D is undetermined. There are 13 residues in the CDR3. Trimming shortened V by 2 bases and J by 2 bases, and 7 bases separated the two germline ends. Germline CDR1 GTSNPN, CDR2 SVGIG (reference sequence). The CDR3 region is CAWSSVTGNTIYF. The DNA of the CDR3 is TGTGCCTGGAGTTCAGTTACTGGAAACACCATATATTTT.

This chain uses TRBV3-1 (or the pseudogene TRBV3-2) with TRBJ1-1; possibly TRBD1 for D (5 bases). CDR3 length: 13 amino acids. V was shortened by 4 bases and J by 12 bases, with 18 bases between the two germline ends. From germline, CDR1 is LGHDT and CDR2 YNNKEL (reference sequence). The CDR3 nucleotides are TGTGCCAGCAGCCCTCGACAGAACTCCCCCACTTTCTTT. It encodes CASSPRQNSPTFF.

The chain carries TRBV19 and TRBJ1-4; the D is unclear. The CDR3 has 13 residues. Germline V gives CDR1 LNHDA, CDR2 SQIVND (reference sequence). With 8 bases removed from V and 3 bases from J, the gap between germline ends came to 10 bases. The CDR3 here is CASGGSANEKLFF. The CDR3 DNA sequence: TGTGCCAGTGGAGGGTCTGCTAATGAAAAACTGTTTTTT.

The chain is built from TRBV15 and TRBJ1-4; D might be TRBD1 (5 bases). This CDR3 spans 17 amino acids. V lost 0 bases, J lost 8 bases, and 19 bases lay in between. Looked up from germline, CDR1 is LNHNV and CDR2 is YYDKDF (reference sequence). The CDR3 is CATSRDSTGVKREKLFF. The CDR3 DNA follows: TGTGCCACCAGCAGAGATAGTACAGGAGTTAAACGCGAAAAACTGTTTTTT. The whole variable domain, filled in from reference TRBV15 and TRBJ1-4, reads DAMVIQNPRYQVTQFGKPVTLSCSQTLNHNVMYWYQQKSSQAPKLLFHYYDKDFNNEADTPDNFQSRRPNTSFCFLDIRSPGLGDTAMYLCATSRDSTGVKREKLFFGSGTQLSVL.

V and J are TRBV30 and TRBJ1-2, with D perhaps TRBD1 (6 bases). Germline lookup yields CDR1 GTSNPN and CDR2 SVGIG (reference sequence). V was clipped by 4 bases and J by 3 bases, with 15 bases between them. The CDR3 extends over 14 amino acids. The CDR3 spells CAWTTTGTYYGYTF. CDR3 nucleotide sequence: TGTGCCTGGACCACAACAGGGACCTACTATGGCTACACCTTC.

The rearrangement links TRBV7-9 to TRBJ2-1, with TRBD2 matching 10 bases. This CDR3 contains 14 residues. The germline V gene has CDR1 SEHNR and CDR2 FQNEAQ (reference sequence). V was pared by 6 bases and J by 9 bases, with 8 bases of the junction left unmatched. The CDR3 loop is CASRAGGHSGEQFF. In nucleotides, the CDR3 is TGTGCCAGCAGAGCGGGAGGGCACAGCGGTGAGCAGTTCTTC.

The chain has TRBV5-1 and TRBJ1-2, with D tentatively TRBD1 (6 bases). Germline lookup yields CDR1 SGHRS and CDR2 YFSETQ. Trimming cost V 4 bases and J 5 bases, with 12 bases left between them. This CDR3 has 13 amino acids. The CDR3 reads CASSPRDKYGYTF. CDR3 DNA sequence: TGCGCCAGCAGCCCCCGGGACAAGTATGGCTACACCTTC.

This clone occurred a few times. Here the CDR3 DNA reads TGTGCCAGCAGGGGTACAGGGGGCATTGCAACTGAAGCTTTCTTT. Translation gives CASRGTGGIATEAFF. The genes are TRBV28 and TRBJ1-1; 9 bases align to TRBD1. Germline values: CDR1 MDHEN, CDR2 SYDVKM. Trimming removed 6 bases from V and 5 bases from J; junction bases left unmatched: 10. The length of the CDR3 is 15 residues.

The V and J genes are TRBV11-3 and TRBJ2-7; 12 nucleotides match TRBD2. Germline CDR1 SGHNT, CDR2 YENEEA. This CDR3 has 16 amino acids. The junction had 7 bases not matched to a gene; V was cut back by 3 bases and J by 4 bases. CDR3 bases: TGTGCCAGCAGCTTTTTGACTAGCGGGAGTTTATACGAGCAGTACTTC. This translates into CASSFLTSGSLYEQYF. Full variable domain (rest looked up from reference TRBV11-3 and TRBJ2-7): EAGVVQSPRYKIIEKKQPVAFWCNPISGHNTLYWYLQNLGQGPELLIRYENEEAVDDSQLPKDRFSAERLKGVDSTLKIQPAELGDSAVYLCASSFLTSGSLYEQYFGPGTRLTVT.

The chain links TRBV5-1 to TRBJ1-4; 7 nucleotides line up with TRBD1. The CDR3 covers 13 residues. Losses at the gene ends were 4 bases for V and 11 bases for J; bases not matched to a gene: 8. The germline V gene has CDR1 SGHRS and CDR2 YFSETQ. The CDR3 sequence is CASSPWTGGKLFF. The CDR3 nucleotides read TGCGCCAGCAGCCCTTGGACAGGCGGGAAACTGTTTTTT. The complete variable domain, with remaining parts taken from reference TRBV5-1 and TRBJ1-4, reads KAGVTQTPRYLIKTRGQQVTLSCSPISGHRSVSWYQQTPGQGLQFLFEYFSETQRNKGNFPGRFSGRQFSNSRSEMNVSTLELGDSALYLCASSPWTGGKLFFGSGTQLSVL.

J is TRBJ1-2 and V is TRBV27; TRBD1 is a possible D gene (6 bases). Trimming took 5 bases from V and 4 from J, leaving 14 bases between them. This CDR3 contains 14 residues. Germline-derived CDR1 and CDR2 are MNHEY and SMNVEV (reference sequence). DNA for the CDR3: TGTGCCAGCAGTATTCTACAGGGCTCCTATGGCTACACCTTC. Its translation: CASSILQGSYGYTF.

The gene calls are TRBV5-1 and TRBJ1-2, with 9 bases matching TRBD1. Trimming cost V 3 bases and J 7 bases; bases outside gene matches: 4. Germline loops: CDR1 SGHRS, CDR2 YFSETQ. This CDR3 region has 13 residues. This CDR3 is CASSSGQGGGYTF. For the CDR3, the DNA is TGCGCCAGCAGCTCGGGACAGGGAGGTGGCTACACCTTC. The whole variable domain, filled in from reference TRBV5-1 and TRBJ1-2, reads KAGVTQTPRYLIKTRGQQVTLSCSPISGHRSVSWYQQTPGQGLQFLFEYFSETQRNKGNFPGRFSGRQFSNSRSEMNVSTLELGDSALYLCASSSGQGGGYTFGSGTRLTVV.